This T cell receptor (beta chain) was sequenced for a study of identical twins (TCRdb year 2016). For the study in its entirety: To test whether fetal clonotypes persist, the study used deep sequencing on TCR alpha and beta repertoires from monozygotic twins, unrelated adults of various ages, and cord blood. To rule out contamination, replicate twin experiments were performed at different times with different library preparation protocols. The paper's findings and limits, for the study overall: Out-of-frame TCR alpha sequences shared between twins showed an excess of low generation-probability sequences compared with coincidental sharing between unrelated individuals. A weaker excess of twin sharing was found in beta out-of-frame sequences because the signal-to-noise ratio was lowered by fewer shared sequences. Because the same donors could not be followed over many years, conclusions were based on cross-sectional statistical analysis. Fewer insertions were carried by abundant cord blood beta clonotypes; a weaker similar trend was observed in young adult naive repertoires, while no such trend was observed in memory repertoires. Zero-insertion analyses could be partly confounded by invariant T cells such as MAIT and iNKT, although diverse VJ usage argued against such confounding for most clonotypes. In monozygotic twins, recombination models systematically underestimated out-of-frame TCR alpha sharing, but the models matched the sharing seen between unrelated individuals.

Every donor in the study was a healthy Caucasian. The twin cohort consisted of three pairs of female monozygotic twins, all aged about 18 to 29 years. CD4+ and CD8+ T cell populations were isolated with positive isolation kits from Invitrogen. The junction carries 11 bases between V and J, which are trimmed by 4 bases and 5 bases respectively. The CDR3 starts with the cysteine, ends with the phenylalanine, and has 14 residues. Only the CDR3 DNA is retained, 42 bases long and in frame from the first base. CDR1 LGHDT and CDR2 YNNKEL are derived from the germline V gene (reference sequence). Libraries were prepared through 5' RACE. The sequencing machine was an Illumina HiSeq 2000. A universal primer binding site was added through template switching, and the final cDNA carried a unique molecular identifier so that TCR cDNA molecules could be counted accurately. First-strand cDNA for TCR alpha and beta chains was synthesized from specific primers in the conserved constant-segment region. To control for contamination, every cDNA library was double barcoded, receiving both a SMART-Mk sample barcode and Illumina barcodes. TruSeq adapter sequences along with Illumina sample barcodes were introduced in two successive PCR steps. The TCR alpha and beta cDNA libraries were sequenced on the Illumina HiSeq platform using custom primers. The study's processing was this. Unique molecular identifiers were extracted from raw reads with MiGEC, and CDR3 positions were determined with MiXCR. Recombination models were inferred per individual with the repgenHMM and IGoR tools using an EM algorithm. Shared clonotypes were analyzed with the tcR package in R, and sharing was normalized by the product of cloneset sizes. To study raw recombination free of thymic and clonal selection effects, out-of-frame nonproductive sequences were analyzed. The public sequencing data were trimmed at Q25 with fastp and processed into clonotypes with MiXCR by TCRdb, which kept only in-frame beta chains. Rows are unified per CDR3 protein, each entry keeping the most common DNA and genes. For this entry, the V and J calls and clone size follow TCRdb and not the study's own pipeline. Recorded for this sample are over 250,000 distinct CDR3 sequences; roughly 8.6% of them occurred a single time. The ten top clones hold roughly 6.8% of the sample.

Points on this clonotype: What antigen it recognizes has not been identified. No much larger clone is present one base from it, and per-base qualities are unavailable.

Another study also made use of these data, one on yellow fever vaccine responses in identical twins. The second source states: According to the authors, the vaccine-induced T cell response in identical twins seemed to be partly convergent and partly specific to each individual. In the study, vaccine-responding T cell clones were precisely tracked in identical twins.

The V and J segments used are TRBV3-1 and TRBJ2-2, with the D gene call left open. The source material was CD8+ T cells sorted from blood. This sequence originates from a woman in her late teens or twenties in good health. The CDR3 corresponds to CASSLTLVTGELFF. DNA sequence: TGTGCCAGCAGCCTTACCTTGGTTACCGGGGAGCTGTTTTTT.